The 16 T cell receptor beta chains given below trace back to one sample, sequenced in a study of T cells expressing NK-cell markers. TCRdb reworked the 5' RACE reads into one entry per CDR3 protein, no DNA. The repertoire table contains about 160,000 distinct CDR3 sequences. Sequencing was done on a sample of blood T cells: a sorted CD56 or NKG2C T cell subset, CD4+ or CD8+ T cells, or bulk PBMC T cells (not recorded which). These TCRs come from a woman between 18 and 70 years old in good health.

CDR3 protein: CATSDASGKSYNEQFF. This chain joins TRBV24-1 and TRBJ2-1; TCRdb selects TRBD2, and the lack of DNA leaves this call unchecked. From germline, CDR1 is KGHDR and CDR2 SFDVKD. This CDR3 is 16 amino acids long.

This chain links TRBV5-1 with TRBJ1-6; TCRdb lists TRBD1, though no DNA is available to test this call. Germline CDR1 reads SGHRS; CDR2 reads YFSETQ. The length of the CDR3 is 15 residues. CDR3 protein: CASSFKSGGDSPLHF.

V and J are TRBV5-6 and TRBJ2-1; TCRdb picks TRBD2, but there is no DNA to check that call. Germline V lookup: CDR1 SGHDT, CDR2 YYEEEE. The CDR3 is made up of 17 amino acids. The CDR3: CASSLGWGTTDYNEQFF.

This chain links TRBV18 with TRBJ2-1; TCRdb returns TRBD1, unconfirmable since there is no DNA. This CDR3 has 16 amino acids. Looked up from germline, CDR1 is KGHSH and CDR2 is LQKENI. The CDR3 here is CASSPPGAGAYNEQFF.

This chain links TRBV7-9 with TRBJ1-1; the D gene TCRdb calls, TRBD1, cannot be checked with no DNA. The CDR3 extends over 14 amino acids. CDR1 and CDR2 from the germline V gene are SEHNR and FQNEAQ (reference sequence). Here the CDR3 reads CASSSYRGYTEAFF. The full variable domain, with the rest looked up from reference TRBV7-9 and TRBJ1-1, is DTGVSQNPRHKITKRGQNVTFRCDPISEHNRLYWYRQTLGQGPEFLTYFQNEAQLEKSRLLSDRFSAERPKGSFSTLEIQRTEQGDSAMYLCASSSYRGYTEAFFGQGTRLTVV.

The rearrangement uses TRBV3-1 and TRBJ2-5. Germline V lookup: CDR1 LGHDT, CDR2 YNNKEL (reference sequence). This CDR3 region has 15 residues. The chain's CDR3 is CASSQESGLGETQYF.

The V gene is TRBV27, the J gene TRBJ2-3; the D gene TCRdb calls, TRBD1, cannot be checked with no DNA. CDR3 length: 14 amino acids. CDR1 is MNHEY and CDR2 is SMNVEV in the germline V gene (reference sequence). The CDR3: CASSTQGGLDTQYF.

CDR3 protein: CASSERSGSIGPQHF. The chain recombines TRBV2 with TRBJ1-5; TCRdb's assignment of TRBD1 cannot be checked, as there is no DNA. The germline gives CDR1 SNHLY, CDR2 FYNNEI. The CDR3 totals 15 residues.

This chain's CDR3 is CATSDLLGGGETQYF. V gene TRBV24-1 combines with J gene TRBJ2-5; absent DNA, TCRdb's TRBD2 call cannot be checked. This CDR3 contains 15 residues. Per germline, CDR1 KGHDR and CDR2 SFDVKD.

This chain links TRBV28 with TRBJ2-7; TCRdb calls TRBD1, which cannot be checked without DNA. Germline CDR1 reads MDHEN; CDR2 reads SYDVKM. The length of the CDR3 is 12 residues. The CDR3 spells CASRPDSYEQYF.

CDR3 sequence: CASSLLRGEGEKLFF. The gene calls are TRBV27 and TRBJ1-4; the D gene TCRdb calls, TRBD1, cannot be checked with no DNA. Germline-derived CDR1 and CDR2 are MNHEY and SMNVEV (reference sequence). The CDR3 is 15 amino acids. The full variable domain, rest sourced from reference TRBV27 and TRBJ1-4, is EAQVTQNPRYLITVTGKKLTVTCSQNMNHEYMSWYRQDPGLGLRQIYYSMNVEVTDKGDVPEGYKVSRKEKRNFPLILESPSPNQTSLYFCASSLLRGEGEKLFFGSGTQLSVL.

The chain carries TRBV7-9 and TRBJ1-4. CDR1 and CDR2 (germline): SEHNR, FQNEAQ (reference sequence). CDR3 length: 14 amino acids. The chain's CDR3 is CASSPTPDNEKLFF.

J is TRBJ2-1 and V is TRBV9; the TRBD2 assignment by TCRdb is unverifiable without DNA. Germline V gene lookup returns CDR1 SGDLS and CDR2 YYNGEE. The CDR3 loop spans 16 amino acids. CDR3 protein: CASSVTGLVTYNEQFF.

The V gene is TRBV9, the J gene TRBJ2-1; TCRdb designates TRBD1, a call that cannot be tested without DNA. Looked up from germline, CDR1 is SGDLS and CDR2 is YYNGEE. The CDR3 contains 15 residues. CDR3 residues: CASRPPGTGLNEQFF.

The chain links TRBV4-1 to TRBJ2-7; the D call of TRBD1 rests on TCRdb alone, since no DNA is present to check it. The CDR3 loop spans 16 amino acids. Germline loops: CDR1 MGHRA, CDR2 YSYEKL. The CDR3 sequence is CASSQEPGILAYEQYF.

V usage is TRBV5-8 and J usage is TRBJ2-1. There are 13 residues in the CDR3. Germline lookup yields CDR1 SGHTS and CDR2 YDEGEE. The CDR3 region is CASSLEGRNPWFF.